This T cell receptor beta chain was found in a study of beta chain features in type 1 diabetes. Germline-derived CDR1 and CDR2 are MRHNA and SNTAGT. Trimming shortened V by 6 bases and J by 4 bases, and 8 bases separated the two germline ends. The CDR3 length is 12 residues. Overall study findings and caveats: Insertion counts at VDJ junctions were lower in type 1 diabetes patients, who also showed more deletions there. A closer apparent resemblance between naive, central memory and Treg TCRB repertoires was seen in patients than in healthy donors. Moderately but significantly shorter TCRB CDR3s were found in Type 1 diabetes patients in all four CD4+ subsets.

The entirety of the isolated RNA underwent reverse transcription, so expressed TCRB transcripts were sequenced. Here immunoSEQ multiplex PCR was the method, and the copy in TCRdb shows in-frame clones only, minus some. Of around 250,000 clones listed, approximately 15% are singletons. It was via CD45RO/CCR7/CD25/CD127/CD95/CD27 that CD4+ naive, central memory, regulatory and stem cell-like memory cells were sorted. As to this clone: What it recognizes is unknown.

Sequencing was performed on naive CD4+ T cells from blood. This receptor was identified in a man aged 25 to 40 with type 1 diabetes. The chain is built from TRBV6-4 and TRBJ2-3; D is uncertain. CDR3 in DNA: TGTGCCAGCAGGCAGACTCCAGATACGCAGTATTTT. This encodes CASRQTPDTQYF.